These 30 T cell receptor beta chains originate from one sample sequenced in a study of T cell changes during pregnancy in multiple sclerosis. The repertoire was sequenced with immunoSEQ multiplex PCR; TCRdb's copy has only in-frame clones and lacks some. The table includes 80,000 or so clones, about 91% detected once. Source: peripheral blood, taken before pregnancy. The source is a female donor with multiple sclerosis, enrolled in a pregnancy study.

The V call is TRBV6-1, the J call TRBJ1-2, with TRBD1 matching over 10 bases. This CDR3 spans 14 amino acids. Unmatched junction bases numbered 3, after V lost 0 bases and J lost 8 bases. Germline assignment: CDR1 MNHNS and CDR2 SASEGT. CDR3 sequence reads: CASSEAGTGEGYTF. The CDR3 nucleotides are TGTGCCAGCAGTGAAGCAGGGACAGGGGAAGGCTACACCTTC.

The CDR3 coding sequence is TGTGCCAGCAGCCCGGGTACAGGGCTTGGCAAGGGTACGCAGTATTTT. Protein product: CASSPGTGLGKGTQYF. The gene calls are TRBV5-4 and TRBJ2-3; TRBD1 is a possible D gene (6 bases). Per germline, CDR1 SGHNT and CDR2 YYREEE (reference sequence). The CDR3 runs 16 residues. V lost 4 bases, J lost 8 bases, and 23 bases lay in between.

The gene calls are TRBV2 and TRBJ2-7; D is possibly TRBD1 (6 bases). The germline V gene encodes CDR1 SNHLY and CDR2 FYNNEI. This CDR3 spans 12 amino acids. V lost 3 bases and J 7 bases, leaving 10 bases between the germline ends. The CDR3 DNA sequence: TGTGCCAGCAGTGATGACAGGCGGGAGCAGTACTTC. This translates into CASSDDRREQYF.

The chain links TRBV6-4 to TRBJ2-1; 8 bases are shared with TRBD2. J lost 5 bases, V lost 0 bases, and 3 bases had no gene match. This CDR3 region has 15 residues. The germline V gene has CDR1 MRHNA and CDR2 SNTAGT. CDR3 loop: CASSDSGGAHNEQFF. DNA for the CDR3: TGTGCCAGCAGTGACTCCGGGGGGGCGCACAATGAGCAGTTCTTC.

The chain carries TRBV6-5 and TRBJ2-5; possibly TRBD1 for D (6 bases). The CDR3 is 15 residues long. Germline CDR1 MNHEY, CDR2 SVGAGI. Trimming removed 4 bases from V and 1 base from J, with 13 bases in between. CDR3 region: CASSSWEGGQETQYF. Here the CDR3 DNA reads TGTGCCAGCAGTTCCTGGGAAGGGGGCCAAGAGACCCAGTACTTC.

The chain combines TRBV19 with TRBJ2-3, with 9 positions matching TRBD1. The CDR3 spans 15 residues. J lost 4 bases, V lost 5 bases, and 7 bases had no gene match. Germline CDR1 is LNHDA and CDR2 is SQIVND (reference sequence). The CDR3 reads CASSLQGALADTQYF. The CDR3 DNA is TGTGCCAGTAGTTTACAGGGGGCCCTGGCAGATACGCAGTATTTT.

The chain couples TRBV5-1 to TRBJ1-1; D not certain. CDR3 length: 14 amino acids. Germline assignment: CDR1 SGHRS and CDR2 YFSETQ. The V gene lost 0 bases and the J gene lost 1 base, with 7 bases spanning the gap. CDR3 residues: CASSLGQKNTEAFF. The CDR3 nucleotides are TGCGCCAGCAGCTTGGGACAAAAGAACACTGAAGCTTTCTTT.

The sample holds one count of this clone. This chain joins TRBV6-5 and TRBJ2-1; a weak D match, TRBD2 (6 bases). Trimming left V 2 bases short and J 0 bases short, with 8 bases between. Germline-derived CDR1 and CDR2 are MNHEY and SVGAGI. This CDR3 region has 15 residues. This CDR3 reads CASSYGGSSYNEQFF. CDR3 coding DNA: TGTGCCAGCAGTTACGGAGGGAGCTCCTACAATGAGCAGTTCTTC.

The chain employs TRBV6-5 and TRBJ2-5; D may be TRBD2 (7 bases). The CDR3 length is 15 residues. Germline V gives CDR1 MNHEY, CDR2 SVGAGI. Trimming cost V 4 bases and J 4 bases, with 16 bases left between them. The CDR3 coding sequence is TGTGCCAGCAGTTTATTCCCGGGGGGCGGAGAGACCCAGTACTTC. Protein: CASSLFPGGGETQYF.

This clone was picked up a small number of times. The V and J genes are TRBV18 and TRBJ1-6; 10 bases match TRBD1. The CDR3 runs to 14 residues. CDR1 is KGHSH and CDR2 is LQKENI in the germline V gene. Trimming removed 3 bases from V and 7 bases from J; junction bases left unmatched: 0. The DNA for the CDR3 is TGTGCCAGCTCACCGGGACAGGGGAATTCACCCCTCCACTTT. It specifies CASSPGQGNSPLHF.

The gene calls are TRBV30 and TRBJ2-7, with D uncertain. Germline lookup yields CDR1 GTSNPN and CDR2 SVGIG (reference sequence). CDR3 length: 13 amino acids. Trimming left V 4 bases short and J 0 bases short, with 10 bases between. CDR3 sequence (DNA): TGTGCCTGGACAGGTGGCAGCTCCTACGAGCAGTACTTC. Protein product: CAWTGGSSYEQYF.

Turning to this clone: Other DNA sequences in this sample translate to the same CDR3. J is TRBJ1-2 and V is TRBV5-1; 7 positions agree with TRBD1. The germline gives CDR1 SGHRS, CDR2 YFSETQ. Unmatched junction bases numbered 1, after V lost 2 bases and J lost 3 bases. CDR3 length equals 13 residues. The CDR3 region has the DNA TGCGCCAGCAGCTTAGACAGGGACTATGGCTACACCTTC. Protein product: CASSLDRDYGYTF.

The V gene is TRBV13, the J gene TRBJ2-7; TRBD1 aligns across 7 bases. This CDR3 is 14 amino acids long. After removal of 5 bases from V and 4 bases from J, the junction contained 8 bases not matched to a gene. Germline CDR1 reads PRHDT; CDR2 reads FYEKMQ (reference sequence). Written as DNA, the CDR3 is TGTGCCAGCAGCCCGGACAGGACAGGATACGAGCAGTACTTC. It is translated as CASSPDRTGYEQYF.

The chain uses TRBV14 and TRBJ1-1, with D possibly being TRBD1 (6 bases). The CDR3 is 12 residues long. CDR1 SGHDN and CDR2 FVKESK come from the germline V gene. Trimming cost V 4 bases and J 9 bases, with 12 bases left between them. As DNA, the CDR3 is TGTGCCAGCAGCCCAGGGGAATCAAAAGCTTTCTTT. This encodes CASSPGESKAFF.

The rearrangement links TRBV27 to TRBJ2-2; 9 bases fit TRBD1. This CDR3 contains 16 residues. Trimming cost V 2 bases and J 7 bases; bases outside gene matches: 8. Germline CDR1 MNHEY, CDR2 SMNVEV (reference sequence). CDR3 coding DNA: TGTGCCAGCAGTTTAGACAGGGGGTATCGCGGCGGGGAGCTGTTTTTT. It is translated as CASSLDRGYRGGELFF.

The chain joins TRBV6-6 to TRBJ2-3; D remains unclear. The CDR3 has 13 residues. V was trimmed by 5 bases and J by 2 bases, leaving 8 bases between them. Germline-derived CDR1 and CDR2 are MNHNY and SVGAGI (reference sequence). CDR3 DNA sequence: TGTGCCAGCAGTCAGTATGTCACAGATACGCAGTATTTT. This codes for CASSQYVTDTQYF.

The chain carries TRBV27 and TRBJ1-5; maybe TRBD1 (6 bases). CDR1 and CDR2 from the germline V gene are MNHEY and SMNVEV (reference sequence). Trimming took off 6 bases at V and 8 bases at J, with 17 bases between the two ends. The CDR3 spans 14 residues. The CDR3 sequence: CASSNRGGAEPQHF. The CDR3 coding sequence is TGTGCCAGCAGCAACAGAGGGGGGGCGGAGCCCCAGCATTTT.

The chain carries TRBV18 and TRBJ1-3; TRBD1 is a possible D gene (5 bases). Germline V gene lookup returns CDR1 KGHSH and CDR2 LQKENI. With 6 bases removed from V and 7 bases from J, the gap between germline ends came to 13 bases. The CDR3 extends over 13 amino acids. In DNA form, the CDR3 reads TGTGCCAGCTCCCCCCGTGCAGGGAACACCATATATTTT. As protein: CASSPRAGNTIYF.

The chain uses TRBV15 and TRBJ1-5, with D possibly TRBD1 on 6 matching bases. The CDR3 totals 15 residues. The germline V gene has CDR1 LNHNV and CDR2 YYDKDF (reference sequence). Trimming took off 1 base at V and 4 bases at J, with 11 bases between the two ends. The chain's CDR3 is CATSRGRGNNQPQHF. As DNA, the CDR3 is TGTGCCACCAGCAGAGGCAGGGGCAATAATCAGCCCCAGCATTTT. Filled out from reference TRBV15 and TRBJ1-5, the complete variable domain reads DAMVIQNPRYQVTQFGKPVTLSCSQTLNHNVMYWYQQKSSQAPKLLFHYYDKDFNNEADTPDNFQSRRPNTSFCFLDIRSPGLGDTAMYLCATSRGRGNNQPQHFGDGTRLSIL.

The rearrangement links TRBV7-2 to TRBJ2-3; D unclear. Germline V gene data show CDR1 as SGHTA and CDR2 as FQGNSA. This CDR3 has 13 residues. V dropped 4 bases and J dropped 2 bases, with 7 bases sitting between them. The CDR3 DNA is TGTGCCAGCAGCTCCTCCTACACAGATACGCAGTATTTT. It is translated as CASSSSYTDTQYF.

The genes are TRBV2 and TRBJ2-7; D uncertain. Germline V gene data show CDR1 as SNHLY and CDR2 as FYNNEI. The CDR3 extends over 15 amino acids. Trimming shortened V by 7 bases and J by 2 bases, and 18 bases separated the two germline ends. Here the CDR3 reads CASISARSATYEQYF. CDR3 nucleotide sequence: TGTGCCAGCATCTCAGCGAGGTCAGCCACCTACGAGCAGTACTTC.

This CDR3 is CASSLRAGGLAKNIQYF. CDR3 bases: TGTGCCAGCAGCTTAAGGGCCGGAGGGTTAGCCAAAAACATTCAGTACTTC. The gene calls are TRBV7-6 and TRBJ2-4; possibly TRBD2 for D (6 bases). CDR1 is SGHVS, CDR2 FNYEAQ, per germline. The CDR3 is 17 amino acids. V was pared by 2 bases and J by 0 bases, with 14 bases between.

V is TRBV5-4 and J is TRBJ2-7; a weak D match, TRBD1 (5 bases). CDR3 size: 14 residues. The germline V and J ends were trimmed by 0 bases and 0 bases, with 7 bases remaining between them. CDR1 SGHNT and CDR2 YYREEE come from the germline V gene (reference sequence). The DNA for the CDR3 is TGTGCCAGCAGCTTGGAGGGGTTCTCCTACGAGCAGTACTTC. It yields the protein CASSLEGFSYEQYF.

This clone appeared a single time. The V and J genes are TRBV5-4 and TRBJ1-2, with D unresolved. The CDR3 extends over 15 amino acids. V gave up 0 bases and J gave up 0 bases, with 9 bases separating them. In germline, CDR1 is SGHNT, CDR2 YYREEE (reference sequence). The DNA of the CDR3 is TGTGCCAGCAGCTTGGAGGTCAGGACTAACTATGGCTACACCTTC. This gives the protein CASSLEVRTNYGYTF.

The chain combines TRBV6-1 with TRBJ2-1; no firm D call. Germline assignment: CDR1 MNHNS and CDR2 SASEGT. Trimming took 6 bases from V and 8 from J, leaving 11 bases between them. The CDR3 sequence is 12 residues long. CDR3 residues: CASRRGVDEQFF. The CDR3 DNA sequence: TGTGCCAGCAGGCGAGGCGTGGATGAGCAGTTCTTC.

The chain carries TRBV6-1 and TRBJ2-5; 11 positions agree with TRBD2. With V trimmed by 2 bases and J by 4 bases, 3 bases remained unmatched. The CDR3 has 15 amino acids. CDR1 is MNHNS, CDR2 SASEGT, per germline. The CDR3 here is CASSELAGGVETQYF. CDR3 in DNA: TGTGCCAGCAGTGAACTAGCGGGGGGAGTAGAGACCCAGTACTTC.

V usage is TRBV14 and J usage is TRBJ2-2, with TRBD1 identical over 8 bases. V trimming: 3 bases; J trimming: 8 bases; junction bases outside the gene matches: 8. The V gene's germline CDR1 is SGHDN and CDR2 FVKESK. The CDR3 sequence is 15 residues long. The CDR3 loop is CASSHRQGATGELFF. CDR3 in DNA: TGTGCCAGCAGCCATCGCCAGGGGGCAACGGGGGAGCTGTTTTTT.

The chain employs TRBV6-1 and TRBJ1-4; perhaps TRBD1 as D (5 bases). V lost 6 bases, J lost 6 bases, and 11 bases lay in between. Germline V gene data show CDR1 as MNHNS and CDR2 as SASEGT. CDR3 length equals 13 residues. CDR3 bases: TGTGCCAGCAGGGGGACTGACTATGAAAAACTGTTTTTT. Its protein product is CASRGTDYEKLFF.

V and J are TRBV4-1 and TRBJ1-2, with D possibly TRBD1 on 6 matching bases. Trimming took 3 bases from V and 2 from J, leaving 13 bases between them. The CDR3 is 15 amino acids. Germline CDR1 MGHRA, CDR2 YSYEKL. The CDR3: CASSQADRPNYGYTF. For the CDR3, the DNA is TGCGCCAGCAGCCAGGCTGACAGGCCAAACTATGGCTACACCTTC.

The count of this clone is one. J is TRBJ1-1 and V is TRBV7-6, with 8 positions matching TRBD1. With 3 bases clipped from V and 5 bases from J, the junction kept 5 bases outside the gene matches. Looked up from germline, CDR1 is SGHVS and CDR2 is FNYEAQ. The CDR3 extends over 14 amino acids. Written as DNA, the CDR3 is TGTGCCAGCAGCTTGACAGGGGCCGGTACTGAAGCTTTCTTT. It specifies CASSLTGAGTEAFF.